This TCR beta chain derives from a study of early T cells in non-severe SARS-CoV-2 infection. About the research overall: Whole-blood bulk RNA, unsorted, was sequenced, and chains were unpaired. The study's findings and limits: Reliance on VDJdb matching favored anti-spike CD8 responses; private and CD4 specificities were missed.

Unique molecular identifier tags were affixed to discrete cDNA molecules. Via MiXCR, TCRdb re-called the 5' RACE reads, giving one row per CDR3 protein. The table lists fewer than 50,000 distinct CDR3 sequences, 5.5% to 6.5% of them singletons. For this clonotype: What it recognizes is unknown. A clone one base away is much larger, so this may be a read error.

Source material: whole blood. The origin of this receptor is an adult who was a healthcare worker with PCR-confirmed SARS-CoV-2 infection or an uninfected control (not recorded which).

The CDR3 bases are TGTGCCACCAGCAGAGATCAGCCCAGGGCGGTCTACGAGCAGTACTTC. Amino acid sequence: CATSRDQPRAVYEQYF. This rearrangement joins TRBV15 to TRBJ2-7; tentatively, D is TRBD1 (5 bases). The CDR3 has 16 residues. The germline V gene encodes CDR1 LNHNV and CDR2 YYDKDF (reference sequence). Deletions cut 0 bases from V and 3 bases from J, with 15 bases between.